This TCR beta chain comes out of a study of vaccination effects on CD4 cells after COVID-19. As for the study in general: All study participants received two doses of BNT162b2 or mRNA-1273 vaccine.

Assay used: immunoSEQ multiplex PCR; TCRdb lists only in-frame clones, some missing. This table holds 20,000 or so clones, around 70% found once. Notes on the study in general: In the late period after vaccination, infection- and vaccine-induced clones contracted markedly.

With the ViraFEST assay, the study expanded antigen-specific CD4+ T cells using viral peptide pools, then sequenced them. Following culture for around 10 days, CD4+ T cells were isolated. A density of about 1.8 million PBMC per well was used; these cells were cultured with around 11 IU/ml IL-2 and about 9.4 ug/ml peptides. IL-2 medium supplanted half the medium on days 3 and 7. With respect to this clone: What it binds is not known.

Trimming removed 7 bases at V and 3 bases at J, with 13 bases between. Germline V gene sequence: CDR1 ENHRY, CDR2 SYGVKD. The CDR3 spans 14 residues. The sequences come from CD4+ T cells from PBMCs cultured with HCoV-229E spike peptides, collected before COVID-19 vaccination. The TCR sequence derives from a human donor who received a COVID-19 vaccine. This chain connects TRBV10-3 to TRBJ1-5, with TRBD1 as a possible D gene (6 bases). The CDR3 sequence is CAITGDRFNQPQHF. The CDR3, as DNA: TGTGCCATCACTGGCGACAGGTTCAATCAGCCCCAGCATTTT.